This T cell receptor beta chain was profiled in a study of blood T cell repertoires in COVID-19. For the study at large: COVID-19 samples from acute and convalescent phases originated in the United States, Italy and Spain.

In the source study's methods: Reference gene primers were amplified, and this amplification served to estimate nucleated cell counts. Profiled with immunoSEQ multiplex PCR; TCRdb holds only in-frame clones, not every one. Clonal size and the V and J genes are those of that table, whereas D and trimming came from the DNA. Seen here are roughly 200,000 clones, approximately 83% observed once, and the top ten hold around 26%. Trimming took 2 bases from V and 0 from J; bases not matched to a gene: 5. Germline V lookup: CDR1 MNHEY, CDR2 SMNVEV (reference sequence). This CDR3 region has 16 residues. Material for sequencing was peripheral blood. This sequence originates from a middle-aged man with acute or convalescent COVID-19. The chain employs TRBV27 and TRBJ2-3; 7 bases align to TRBD2. The DNA for the CDR3 is TGTGCCAGCAGTTTAGTGTCTAGCGGAAGCACAGATACGCAGTATTTT. Translating it yields CASSLVSSGSTDTQYF.